One and the same sample provided the 22 T cell receptor beta chains below, sequenced in a study of blood T cell repertoires in COVID-19. Libraries were prepared by immunoSEQ multiplex PCR; TCRdb keeps only in-frame clonotypes and omits some of them. Here the sample spans 110,000 to 150,000 clones, around 79% being singletons. Sequencing input: peripheral blood. These receptor sequences come from a woman aged 70-85 years with COVID-19, enrolled during active disease.

The count of this clone is one. The V call is TRBV2, the J call TRBJ2-5; 9 positions agree with TRBD1. V was clipped by 7 bases and J by 2 bases; unmatched bases: 2. Germline V gives CDR1 SNHLY, CDR2 FYNNEI. The CDR3 is 13 residues long. The CDR3 loop reads CASTGTGQETQYF. As DNA, the CDR3 is TGTGCCAGCACAGGGACAGGGCAAGAGACCCAGTACTTC. Drawing the rest from reference TRBV2 and TRBJ2-5, the complete variable domain is EPEVTQTPSHQVTQMGQEVILRCVPISNHLYFYWYRQILGQKVEFLVSFYNNEISEKSEIFDDQFSVERPDGSNFTLKIRSTKLEDSAMYFCASTGTGQETQYFGPGTRLLVL.

The chain recombines TRBV27 with TRBJ2-7, with 8 bases fitting TRBD1. Per germline, CDR1 MNHEY and CDR2 SMNVEV (reference sequence). V lost 5 bases, J lost 6 bases, and 6 bases stayed unmatched. The CDR3 covers 13 residues. The CDR3 DNA is TGTGCCAGCAGTCAGATTCAGGGGGCCGAGCAGTACTTC. As protein: CASSQIQGAEQYF.

The V and J genes are TRBV2 and TRBJ2-3; D possibly corresponds to TRBD2 (6 bases). CDR1 is SNHLY and CDR2 is FYNNEI in the germline V gene. There are 13 residues in the CDR3. The V end was cut by 7 bases, the J end by 5 bases, with 13 bases between. CDR3 protein: CASMRDTRDTQYF. CDR3 bases: TGTGCCAGCATGCGGGATACCAGAGATACGCAGTATTTT.

This chain joins TRBV7-9 and TRBJ1-1; 7 bases line up with TRBD1. CDR1 is SEHNR and CDR2 is FQNEAQ in the germline V gene (reference sequence). The CDR3 consists of 14 residues. The V and J ends lost 3 bases and 6 bases, in that order; junction bases with no gene match: 7. CDR3 DNA sequence: TGTGCCAGCAGCTTGAGGGGGCTAGGGGCTGAAGCTTTCTTT. The encoded protein is CASSLRGLGAEAFF.

The chain employs TRBV6-5 and TRBJ2-7; D gene ambiguous. CDR3 length: 13 residues. Trimming took 4 bases from V and 0 from J, leaving 7 bases between them. Germline CDR1 and CDR2: MNHEY and SVGAGI. The CDR3 DNA follows: TGTGCCAGCAGTTCCCGGTACTCCTACGAGCAGTACTTC. This gives the protein CASSSRYSYEQYF.

J is TRBJ1-1 and V is TRBV2, with D unclear. This CDR3 is 13 amino acids long. The germline V gene encodes CDR1 SNHLY and CDR2 FYNNEI. Trimming stripped 7 bases from V and 0 bases from J, with 9 bases between. CDR3 sequence: CASNEEVNTEAFF. The CDR3 nucleotides read TGTGCCAGCAACGAGGAGGTGAACACTGAAGCTTTCTTT.

The genes are TRBV5-1 and TRBJ1-2; unclear D gene. V was clipped by 0 bases and J by 8 bases, with 17 bases between them. The CDR3 covers 15 residues. Germline V gene sequence: CDR1 SGHRS, CDR2 YFSETQ. For the CDR3, the DNA is TGCGCCAGCAGCTTGGGAGCGACATTAACGGGGGGCTACACCTTC. Translating gives CASSLGATLTGGYTF. Together with reference TRBV5-1 and TRBJ1-2, the CDR3 gives the full variable domain: KAGVTQTPRYLIKTRGQQVTLSCSPISGHRSVSWYQQTPGQGLQFLFEYFSETQRNKGNFPGRFSGRQFSNSRSEMNVSTLELGDSALYLCASSLGATLTGGYTFGSGTRLTVV.

The chain employs TRBV19 and TRBJ1-5, with D possibly TRBD1 on 6 matching bases. Germline V gene sequence: CDR1 LNHDA, CDR2 SQIVND (reference sequence). There are 14 residues in the CDR3. V gave up 11 bases and J gave up 4 bases, with 18 bases separating them. The CDR3 sequence: CASSRETGNQPQHF. For the CDR3, the DNA is TGTGCCTCTTCCCGGGAAACAGGGAATCAGCCCCAGCATTTT. Filled out from reference TRBV19 and TRBJ1-5, the complete variable domain reads DGGITQSPKYLFRKEGQNVTLSCEQNLNHDAMYWYRQDPGQGLRLIYYSQIVNDFQKGDIAEGYSVSREKKESFPLTVTSAQKNPTAFYLCASSRETGNQPQHFGDGTRLSIL.

The rearrangement uses TRBV19 and TRBJ1-2, with D tentatively TRBD1 (6 bases). The CDR3 spans 13 residues. The V gene's germline CDR1 is LNHDA and CDR2 SQIVND (reference sequence). V was cut by 6 bases and J by 8 bases, with 16 bases left in between. The DNA of the CDR3 is TGTGCCAGTAGACAGCCACAGGGTGGCGGCTACACCTTC. This encodes CASRQPQGGGYTF.

V is TRBV10-3 and J is TRBJ2-7; TRBD1 might be the D (5 bases). V lost 8 bases and J 4 bases, leaving 12 bases between the germline ends. The CDR3 is made up of 12 amino acids. Per germline, CDR1 ENHRY and CDR2 SYGVKD. CDR3 DNA sequence: TGTGCCATCGGGCGTCAGGGATACGAGCAGTACTTC. Amino acids: CAIGRQGYEQYF.

The J gene is TRBJ2-5, the V gene TRBV28, with D possibly matching TRBD1 (6 bases). In germline, CDR1 is MDHEN, CDR2 SYDVKM. CDR3 length equals 16 residues. V gave up 5 bases and J gave up 5 bases, with 21 bases separating them. This CDR3 reads CASSKNTGKTVETQYF. The CDR3 DNA sequence: TGTGCCAGCAGTAAGAATACAGGGAAAACAGTGGAGACCCAGTACTTC. Full variable domain (rest looked up from reference TRBV28 and TRBJ2-5): DVKVTQSSRYLVKRTGEKVFLECVQDMDHENMFWYRQDPGLGLRLIYFSYDVKMKEKGDIPEGYSVSREKKERFSLILESASTNQTSMYLCASSKNTGKTVETQYFGPGTRLLVL.

The chain couples TRBV5-1 to TRBJ2-2; 11 bases line up with TRBD2. This CDR3 has 15 residues. The junction had 3 bases not matched to a gene; V was cut back by 0 bases and J by 8 bases. The germline CDR1 and CDR2 sequences are SGHRS and YFSETQ. CDR3 sequence: CASSLGLAGNGELFF. The DNA for the CDR3 is TGCGCCAGCAGCTTGGGACTAGCGGGGAATGGGGAGCTGTTTTTT.

The CDR3 sequence is CASRGDSLNGELFF. As DNA, the CDR3 is TGTGCCAGCAGGGGGGACAGCCTCAACGGGGAGCTGTTTTTT. The V call is TRBV7-3, the J call TRBJ2-2; TRBD1 agrees at 7 bases. The V and J ends lost 6 bases and 7 bases, in that order; junction bases with no gene match: 8. CDR3 length equals 14 residues. Germline CDR1 is SGHTA and CDR2 is FQGTGA.

CDR3 sequence: CASSPEFWTVGEQYF. The CDR3 DNA sequence: TGTGCCAGCTCACCCGAATTCTGGACAGTGGGCGAGCAGTACTTC. The chain is built from TRBV18 and TRBJ2-7, with a tentative D call TRBD1 (6 bases). The germline V and J ends were trimmed by 3 bases and 6 bases, with 18 bases remaining between them. This CDR3 is built from 15 residues. Germline loops: CDR1 KGHSH, CDR2 LQKENI.

The V gene is TRBV30, the J gene TRBJ2-7, with 7 bases fitting TRBD1. The CDR3 length is 16 residues. V dropped 4 bases and J dropped 4; count of bases not matched to a gene: 16. The V gene's germline CDR1 is GTSNPN and CDR2 SVGIG (reference sequence). The CDR3 bases are TGTGCCTGGAACCAAAGAAAAAGGACAGGAGATTACGAGCAGTACTTC. The encoded protein is CAWNQRKRTGDYEQYF.

This clone was found once. The chain employs TRBV5-1 and TRBJ1-2, with D unclear. V lost 0 bases, J lost 3 bases, and 9 bases lay in between. The CDR3 runs to 14 residues. Germline V gene lookup returns CDR1 SGHRS and CDR2 YFSETQ. CDR3 residues: CASSLDPGYYGYTF. CDR3 DNA sequence: TGCGCCAGCAGCTTGGACCCGGGTTACTATGGCTACACCTTC.

This clone was seen ten or more times. J is TRBJ1-2 and V is TRBV20-1, with TRBD1 as a possible D gene (5 bases). The ends were cut back, 3 bases at V and 0 bases at J, with 20 bases in the middle. The CDR3 consists of 17 residues. Per the germline V gene, CDR1 is DFQATT and CDR2 is SNEGSKA (reference sequence). The CDR3 protein is CSASARDGDGANYGYTF. The CDR3 nucleotides read TGCAGTGCTAGTGCCAGGGATGGCGATGGGGCTAACTATGGCTACACCTTC.

This clone was counted between two and nine times. The rearrangement joins TRBV18 to TRBJ2-7, with 10 bases identical to TRBD2. J lost 2 bases, V lost 4 bases, and 2 bases had no gene match. The CDR3 is 14 residues long. Germline assignment: CDR1 KGHSH and CDR2 LQKENI. CDR3 in DNA: TGTGCCAGCTCACGAAGCGGGGGGGCCTACGAGCAGTACTTC. Amino acid sequence: CASSRSGGAYEQYF.

The chain links TRBV7-2 to TRBJ2-1, with a tentative D call TRBD1 (5 bases). V shed 4 bases and J shed 9 bases, with 19 bases lying between them. This CDR3 is 15 amino acids long. The germline CDR1 and CDR2 sequences are SGHTA and FQGNSA. The CDR3, as DNA: TGTGCCAGCAGCTGGGGCGGTAGCTGGGGATCTGAGCAGTTCTTC. It is translated as CASSWGGSWGSEQFF.

The chain couples TRBV27 to TRBJ1-2; no definite D call. The ends were cut back, 6 bases at V and 4 bases at J, with 15 bases in the middle. Germline loops: CDR1 MNHEY, CDR2 SMNVEV (reference sequence). The CDR3 covers 14 residues. The CDR3 DNA reads TGTGCCAGCAGCCGGTCCGGGGAAGGCTATGGCTACACCTTC. Translating it yields CASSRSGEGYGYTF.

This chain's CDR3 is CASRAGGLNTEAFF. CDR3 nucleotides: TGTGCCAGCAGGGCAGGGGGCCTGAACACTGAAGCTTTCTTT. The chain links TRBV6-5 to TRBJ1-1; 8 bases are shared with TRBD1. Germline loops: CDR1 MNHEY, CDR2 SVGAGI. V lost 6 bases and J lost 0; bases outside the gene matches: 3. This CDR3 is built from 14 residues.

The chain employs TRBV7-2 and TRBJ1-5; 9 bases match TRBD1. The CDR3 contains 15 residues. Losses at the gene ends were 5 bases for V and 9 bases for J; bases not matched to a gene: 11. CDR1 is SGHTA and CDR2 is FQGNSA in the germline V gene. CDR3 sequence reads: CASSKGGTGPPPQHF. Here the CDR3 DNA reads TGTGCCAGCAGCAAAGGGGGGACAGGGCCCCCGCCCCAGCATTTT.